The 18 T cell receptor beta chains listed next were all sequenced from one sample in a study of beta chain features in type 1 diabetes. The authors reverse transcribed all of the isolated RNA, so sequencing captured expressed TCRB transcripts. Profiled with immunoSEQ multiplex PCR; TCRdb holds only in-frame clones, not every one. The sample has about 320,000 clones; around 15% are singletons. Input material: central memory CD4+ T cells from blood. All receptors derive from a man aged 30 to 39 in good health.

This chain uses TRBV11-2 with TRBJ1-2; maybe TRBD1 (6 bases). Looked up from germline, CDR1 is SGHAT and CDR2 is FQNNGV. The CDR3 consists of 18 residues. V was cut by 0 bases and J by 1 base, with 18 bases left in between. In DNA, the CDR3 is TGTGCCAGCAGCTTAGATAATAACAGGGTCCCTAATAACTATGGCTACACCTTC. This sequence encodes CASSLDNNRVPNNYGYTF.

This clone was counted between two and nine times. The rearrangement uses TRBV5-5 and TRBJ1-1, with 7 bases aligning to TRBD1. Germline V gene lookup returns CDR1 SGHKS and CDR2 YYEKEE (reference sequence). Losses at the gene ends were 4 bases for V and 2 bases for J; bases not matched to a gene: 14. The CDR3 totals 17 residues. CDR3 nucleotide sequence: TGTGCCAGCAGCCAAGGGGGTACAGGGGCCTCCAACACTGAAGCTTTCTTT. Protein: CASSQGGTGASNTEAFF.

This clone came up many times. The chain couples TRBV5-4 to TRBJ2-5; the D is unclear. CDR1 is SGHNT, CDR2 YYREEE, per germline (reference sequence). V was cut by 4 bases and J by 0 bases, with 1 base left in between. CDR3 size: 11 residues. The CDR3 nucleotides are TGTGCCAGCAGCGACCAAGAGACCCAGTACTTC. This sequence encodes CASSDQETQYF.

The CDR3 nucleotides read TGTGCCAGCAGCCCGACAATTGGACTAGCCTACACAGATACGCAGTATTTT. Protein: CASSPTIGLAYTDTQYF. The gene calls are TRBV7-2 and TRBJ2-3; 8 bases align to TRBD2. The CDR3 runs 17 residues. Germline CDR1 SGHTA, CDR2 FQGNSA. J lost 2 bases, V lost 5 bases, and 12 bases had no gene match. The variable domain in full, completed from reference TRBV7-2 and TRBJ2-3, reads GAGVSQSPSNKVTEKGKDVELRCDPISGHTALYWYRQSLGQGLEFLIYFQGNSAPDKSGLPSDRFSAERTGGSVSTLTIQRTQQEDSAVYLCASSPTIGLAYTDTQYFGPGTRLTVL.

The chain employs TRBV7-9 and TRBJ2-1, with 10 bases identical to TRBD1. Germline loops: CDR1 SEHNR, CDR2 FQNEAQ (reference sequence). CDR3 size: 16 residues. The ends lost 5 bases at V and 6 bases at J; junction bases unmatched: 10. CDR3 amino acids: CASSHRQGQGINEQFF. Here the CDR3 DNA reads TGTGCCAGCAGCCACCGGCAGGGACAGGGGATCAATGAGCAGTTCTTC. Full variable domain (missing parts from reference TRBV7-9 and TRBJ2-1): DTGVSQNPRHKITKRGQNVTFRCDPISEHNRLYWYRQTLGQGPEFLTYFQNEAQLEKSRLLSDRFSAERPKGSFSTLEIQRTEQGDSAMYLCASSHRQGQGINEQFFGPGTRLTVL.

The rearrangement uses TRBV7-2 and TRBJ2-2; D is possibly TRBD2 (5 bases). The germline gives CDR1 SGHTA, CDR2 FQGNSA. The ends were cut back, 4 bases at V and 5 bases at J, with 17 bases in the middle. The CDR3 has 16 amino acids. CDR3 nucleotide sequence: TGTGCCAGCAGCTATCCCACCAGCGGTGGTACCGGGGAGCTGTTTTTT. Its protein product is CASSYPTSGGTGELFF.

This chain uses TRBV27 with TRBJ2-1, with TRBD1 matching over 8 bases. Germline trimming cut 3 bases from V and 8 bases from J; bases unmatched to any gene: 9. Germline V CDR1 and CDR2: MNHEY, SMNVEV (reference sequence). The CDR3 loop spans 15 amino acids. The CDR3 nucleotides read TGTGCCAGCAGTTTTTATACAGGGGGTGTTTATGAGCAGTTCTTC. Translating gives CASSFYTGGVYEQFF.

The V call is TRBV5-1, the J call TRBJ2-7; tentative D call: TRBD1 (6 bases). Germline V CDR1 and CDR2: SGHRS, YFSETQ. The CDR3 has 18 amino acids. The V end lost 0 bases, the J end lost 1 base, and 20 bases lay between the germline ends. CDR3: CASSLASRGTPFSYEQYV. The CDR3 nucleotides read TGCGCCAGCAGCTTGGCTAGTAGGGGGACCCCGTTTTCCTACGAGCAGTACGTC.

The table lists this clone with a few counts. The CDR3 DNA reads as TGTGCCAGCAGCTTAGAAAGGGGTCAAGATACGCAGTATTTT. Encoded protein: CASSLERGQDTQYF. The rearrangement links TRBV11-3 to TRBJ2-3, with D possibly being TRBD1 (5 bases). Trimming removed 0 bases from V and 5 bases from J, with 9 bases in between. The CDR3 has 14 amino acids. Germline CDR1 is SGHNT and CDR2 is YENEEA. Together with reference TRBV11-3 and TRBJ2-3, the CDR3 gives the full variable domain: EAGVVQSPRYKIIEKKQPVAFWCNPISGHNTLYWYLQNLGQGPELLIRYENEEAVDDSQLPKDRFSAERLKGVDSTLKIQPAELGDSAVYLCASSLERGQDTQYFGPGTRLTVL.

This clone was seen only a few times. The CDR3 bases are TGTGCCAGCAGCCTTGGCGGAGGGTTATACAATGAGCAGTTCTTC. Its protein product is CASSLGGGLYNEQFF. The chain recombines TRBV7-2 with TRBJ2-1; D is possibly TRBD2 (6 bases). CDR3 size: 15 residues. Trimming removed 5 bases from V and 4 bases from J, with 15 bases in between. Looked up from germline, CDR1 is SGHTA and CDR2 is FQGNSA.

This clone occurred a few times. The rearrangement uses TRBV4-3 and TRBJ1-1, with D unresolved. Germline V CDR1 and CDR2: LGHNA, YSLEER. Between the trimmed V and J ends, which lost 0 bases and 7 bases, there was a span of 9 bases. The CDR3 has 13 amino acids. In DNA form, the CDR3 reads TGCGCCAGCAGCCAAGAATGGCGGGATGAAGCTTTCTTT. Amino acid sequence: CASSQEWRDEAFF.

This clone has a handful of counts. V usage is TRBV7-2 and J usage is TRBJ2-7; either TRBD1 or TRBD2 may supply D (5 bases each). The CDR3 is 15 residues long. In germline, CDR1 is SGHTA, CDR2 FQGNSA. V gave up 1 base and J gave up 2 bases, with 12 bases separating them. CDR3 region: CASSLGEGRTYEQYF. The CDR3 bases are TGTGCCAGCAGCTTAGGCGAGGGGCGGACCTACGAGCAGTACTTC.

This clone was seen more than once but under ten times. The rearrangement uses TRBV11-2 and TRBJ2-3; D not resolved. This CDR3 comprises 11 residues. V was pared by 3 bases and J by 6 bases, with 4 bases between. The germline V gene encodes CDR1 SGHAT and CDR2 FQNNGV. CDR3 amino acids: CASSFSDTQYF. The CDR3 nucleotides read TGTGCCAGCAGCTTCTCTGATACGCAGTATTTT.

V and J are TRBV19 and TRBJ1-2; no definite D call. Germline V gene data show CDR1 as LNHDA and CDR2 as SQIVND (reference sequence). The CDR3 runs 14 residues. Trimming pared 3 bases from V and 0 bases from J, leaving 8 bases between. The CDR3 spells CASSIDVANYGYTF. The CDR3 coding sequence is TGTGCCAGTAGTATTGACGTTGCTAACTATGGCTACACCTTC.

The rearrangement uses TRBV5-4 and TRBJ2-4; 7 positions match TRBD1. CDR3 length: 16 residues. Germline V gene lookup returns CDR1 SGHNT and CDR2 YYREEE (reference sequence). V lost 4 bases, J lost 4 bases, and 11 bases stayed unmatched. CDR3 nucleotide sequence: TGTGCCAGCAGCGTCGGGACAGACACACTTAAAAACATTCAGTACTTC. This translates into CASSVGTDTLKNIQYF. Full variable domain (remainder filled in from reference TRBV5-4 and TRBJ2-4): ETGVTQSPTHLIKTRGQQVTLRCSSQSGHNTVSWYQQALGQGPQFIFQYYREEENGRGNFPPRFSGLQFPNYSSELNVNALELDDSALYLCASSVGTDTLKNIQYFGAGTRLSVL.

DNA of the CDR3: TGCGCCAGCAGCCAAGCATTAGCCACCGGGGAGCTGTTTTTT. Residues: CASSQALATGELFF. The J gene is TRBJ2-2, the V gene TRBV4-3; no clear D. This CDR3 spans 14 amino acids. Germline loops: CDR1 LGHNA, CDR2 YSLEER. V was cut by 1 base and J by 4 bases, with 7 bases left in between.

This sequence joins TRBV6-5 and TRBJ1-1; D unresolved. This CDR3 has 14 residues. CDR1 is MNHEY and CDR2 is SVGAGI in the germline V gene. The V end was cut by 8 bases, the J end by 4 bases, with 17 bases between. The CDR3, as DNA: TGTGCCAGCGGGATGGGCACCCGAGTCACTGAAGCTTTCTTT. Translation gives CASGMGTRVTEAFF.

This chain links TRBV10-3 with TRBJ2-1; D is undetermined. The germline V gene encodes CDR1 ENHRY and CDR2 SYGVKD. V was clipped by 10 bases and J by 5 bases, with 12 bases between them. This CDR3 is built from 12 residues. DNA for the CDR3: TGTGCCAACAGCGTGGGCGACAATGAGCAGTTCTTC. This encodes CANSVGDNEQFF.